This T cell receptor beta chain was sequenced during a study of vaccination effects on CD4 cells after COVID-19. Sequencing used immunoSEQ multiplex PCR; TCRdb keeps in-frame clones, though not all of them. The table records under 20,000 clones, 65% to 80% of them present only once. Findings of the study overall: Spike-reactive clones detected post-vaccine in convalescents consisted mainly of new vaccine-induced clones. In the late period after vaccination, infection- and vaccine-induced clones contracted markedly.

Ahead of sequencing, the ViraFEST assay grew antigen-specific CD4+ T cells using viral peptide pools. Following culture for under 12 days, CD4+ T cells were isolated. Infection dated between March and December 2020, before the Alpha, Beta and Delta variants reached the United States. Each participant received a vaccine that was either BNT162b2 or mRNA-1273, given as two doses. The culture medium for approximately 1.9 million PBMC per well included approximately 10 IU/ml IL-2 and about 9.1 ug/ml peptides. IL-2 medium took the place of half the medium on both days 3 and 7. Trimming at V came to 6 bases and at J to 2 bases, leaving 8 bases not matched to a gene. Germline loops: CDR1 SNHLY, CDR2 FYNNEI. The CDR3 has 16 residues. A remark on this clone: Its specificity is unknown.

V is TRBV2 and J is TRBJ2-7; 12 bases map to TRBD2. The origin of this receptor is a human donor who had a prior SARS-CoV-2 infection. The material sequenced was CD4+ T cells from PBMCs cultured with SARS-CoV-2 spike peptides, taken after COVID-19 vaccination. For the CDR3, the DNA is TGTGCCAGCAGCCCCACGACTAGCGGGGGCACCTACGAGCAGTACTTC. Its translation is CASSPTTSGGTYEQYF.